This T cell receptor beta chain was profiled in a study of blood T cell repertoires in COVID-19. Study-wide context: Whether acute or convalescent, the COVID-19 samples came from the United States, Italy and Spain. PBMCs, B-cell-depleted T cells, or T cells provided the cDNA or gDNA that made up the material.

In the authors' methods: Estimates of nucleated cell counts were drawn from the amplification of reference gene primers. TCRdb's table, derived via immunoSEQ multiplex PCR, lists solely in-frame clones and lacks some. The DNA was the basis for D and trimming; V, J and clone size are from that table. The data show about 73,000 clones, with about 88% seen just once and approximately 8.9% held by the top ten. This CDR3 comprises 13 residues. The V and J ends lost 2 bases and 3 bases respectively, with 11 bases between them. Germline V gene data show CDR1 as GTSNPN and CDR2 as SVGIG (reference sequence).

The TCR sequence derives from a man older than 75 with acute or convalescent COVID-19. The source material was peripheral blood. The chain uses TRBV30 and TRBJ2-7; possible D gene TRBD1, 6 bases. CDR3 residues: CAWSLQGNYEQYF. In DNA form, the CDR3 reads TGTGCCTGGAGTCTACAGGGTAACTACGAGCAGTACTTC.